The 3 T cell receptor beta chains in this list originate from one sample, sequenced in a study of T cells after yellow fever vaccination. TCRdb reanalysed the 5' RACE reads using MiXCR and keeps one entry per CDR3 protein. In the table there are 170,000 or so distinct CDR3 sequences, roughly 6.4% of which are singletons. This sample comprised CD4+ T cells sorted from PBMCs, obtained on the day of the first yellow fever vaccination. All receptors derive from a man between 18 and 35 years old who received the YFV17D yellow fever vaccine.

This rearrangement joins TRBV7-9 to TRBJ2-2; D may correspond to TRBD1 or TRBD2 (5 bases each). Deletions cut 1 base from V and 0 bases from J, with 6 bases between. Germline V gene lookup returns CDR1 SEHNR and CDR2 FQNEAQ (reference sequence). This CDR3 is 15 amino acids long. The CDR3 region is CASSLGGANTGELFF. CDR3 nucleotides: TGTGCCAGCAGCTTAGGAGGGGCGAACACCGGGGAGCTGTTTTTT.

This clonotype appeared a few times. This chain links TRBV4-3 with TRBJ2-3; D possibly corresponds to TRBD2 (5 bases). In germline, CDR1 is LGHNA, CDR2 YSLEER. The CDR3 contains 14 residues. V lost 4 bases and J lost 6, with 14 bases in between. The CDR3 protein is CASSLTPRGDTQYF. The CDR3 DNA reads TGCGCCAGCAGCCTAACCCCGCGCGGGGATACGCAGTATTTT.

At least ten counts were recorded for this clonotype. This chain joins TRBV6-4 and TRBJ2-6; D may be TRBD2 (6 bases). V lost 5 bases and J lost 0, with 20 bases in between. The CDR3 contains 19 residues. Germline lookup yields CDR1 MRHNA and CDR2 SNTAGT. CDR3 in amino acids: CASSPTTFAGISGANVLTF. CDR3 sequence (DNA): TGTGCCAGCAGTCCCACGACTTTCGCGGGGATCTCTGGGGCCAACGTCCTGACTTTC.